The 24 T cell receptor beta chains below were found in one sample sequenced in a study of cytomegalovirus exposure and HLA in healthy donors. PCR used 60 Vbeta primers and 13 Jbeta primers. Sequencing was performed with immunoSEQ multiplex PCR; in TCRdb, only in-frame clones are kept and a portion is missing. This sample has about 150,000 clones, with over 60% found just once. Sequenced: PBMCs. The receptors derive from a woman aged 60-70 years in good health and CMV-seronegative.

This sequence joins TRBV9 and TRBJ2-1; D is perhaps TRBD2 (7 bases). The CDR3 covers 16 residues. Per the germline V gene, CDR1 is SGDLS and CDR2 is YYNGEE. V shed 0 bases and J shed 9 bases, with 19 bases lying between them. CDR3 in DNA: TGTGCCAGCAGCGTAGTGGACGGGGGGCGCTTGAGTGAGCAGTTCTTC. It specifies CASSVVDGGRLSEQFF.

The rearrangement links TRBV25-1 to TRBJ2-6; 10 nucleotides line up with TRBD1. V lost 8 bases, J lost 0 bases, and 7 bases stayed unmatched. Germline loops: CDR1 MGHDK, CDR2 SYGVNS. CDR3 size: 17 residues. The chain's CDR3 is CASRDRGPTSGANVLTF. In nucleotides, the CDR3 is TGTGCCAGCCGGGACAGGGGACCAACCTCTGGGGCCAACGTCCTGACTTTC.

The rearrangement links TRBV11-2 to TRBJ2-1; TRBD2 is a possible D gene (6 bases). Between the trimmed V and J ends, which lost 5 bases and 4 bases, there was a span of 15 bases. The CDR3 has 15 residues. In germline, CDR1 is SGHAT, CDR2 FQNNGV. CDR3 DNA: TGTGCCAGCAGCCCACCCGGGACTTTGTACAATGAGCAGTTCTTC. Its protein is CASSPPGTLYNEQFF.

The genes are TRBV6-5 and TRBJ1-1; weak D call: TRBD1 (5 bases). There are 15 residues in the CDR3. CDR1 is MNHEY and CDR2 is SVGAGI in the germline V gene. Trimming took 2 bases from V and 5 from J, leaving 15 bases between them. The DNA for the CDR3 is TGTGCCAGCAGTTACCAACGGGGGGGGTGGACTGAAGCTTTCTTT. Translation gives CASSYQRGGWTEAFF.

V and J are TRBV14 and TRBJ2-7, with TRBD1 matching over 8 bases. V was pared by 4 bases and J by 9 bases, with 11 bases of the junction left unmatched. Germline CDR1 and CDR2: SGHDN and FVKESK. This CDR3 region has 14 residues. CDR3 DNA: TGTGCCAGCAGCCTTGACAGGGGCCCCGAGGCGCAGTACTTC. It yields the protein CASSLDRGPEAQYF. Full variable domain (outside the CDR3, taken from reference TRBV14 and TRBJ2-7): EAGVTQFPSHSVIEKGQTVTLRCDPISGHDNLYWYRRVMGKEIKFLLHFVKESKQDESGMPNNRFLAERTGGTYSTLKVQPAELEDSGVYFCASSLDRGPEAQYFGPGTRLTVT.

The chain combines TRBV2 with TRBJ2-2; D might be TRBD1 (6 bases). Germline V gene sequence: CDR1 SNHLY, CDR2 FYNNEI. The CDR3 contains 14 residues. V lost 9 bases and J lost 0, with 11 bases in between. The CDR3 nucleotides read TGTGCCAGTTTGACAGGCACGAACACCGGGGAGCTGTTTTTT. It is translated as CASLTGTNTGELFF.

V usage is TRBV25-1 and J usage is TRBJ1-3; D is unclear. V lost 2 bases to trimming and J lost 3 bases, with 5 bases between them. Looked up from germline, CDR1 is MGHDK and CDR2 is SYGVNS. The CDR3 is made up of 13 amino acids. CDR3 sequence reads: CASSETVGNTIYF. CDR3 coding DNA: TGTGCCAGCAGTGAAACAGTTGGAAACACCATATATTTT. Drawing the rest from reference TRBV25-1 and TRBJ1-3, the complete variable domain is EADIYQTPRYLVIGTGKKITLECSQTMGHDKMYWYQQDPGMELHLIHYSYGVNSTEKGDLSSESTVSRIRTEHFPLTLESARPSHTSQYLCASSETVGNTIYFGEGSWLTVV.

The V and J genes are TRBV27 and TRBJ2-1, with 10 positions matching TRBD2. The germline gives CDR1 MNHEY, CDR2 SMNVEV (reference sequence). The CDR3 extends over 16 amino acids. V lost 6 bases, J lost 3 bases, and 8 bases stayed unmatched. The CDR3 protein is CASSRSSSGGYNEQFF. The DNA of the CDR3 is TGTGCCAGCAGCCGATCCTCTAGCGGGGGCTACAATGAGCAGTTCTTC.

This clone was seen once. The chain links TRBV4-1 to TRBJ2-6; the D gene is possibly TRBD1 (6 bases). Germline CDR1 is MGHRA and CDR2 is YSYEKL. V lost 0 bases, J lost 0 bases, and 12 bases lay in between. The CDR3 totals 18 residues. The CDR3 nucleotides are TGCGCCAGCAGCCAAGATTCAGGGGTAAACTCTGGGGCCAACGTCCTGACTTTC. It is translated as CASSQDSGVNSGANVLTF.

The rearrangement joins TRBV5-1 to TRBJ2-1; 16 bases align to TRBD2. The V gene's germline CDR1 is SGHRS and CDR2 YFSETQ. V was pared by 4 bases and J by 0 bases, with 4 bases of the junction left unmatched. The CDR3 is 18 amino acids. CDR3 nucleotides: TGCGCCAGCAGCGGGGGACTAGCGGGGGGGAGCTCCTACAATGAGCAGTTCTTC. It yields the protein CASSGGLAGGSSYNEQFF.

This clone showed up many times. V gene TRBV7-2 combines with J gene TRBJ1-1, with D possibly matching TRBD1 (6 bases). The CDR3 totals 12 residues. Germline V gene lookup returns CDR1 SGHTA and CDR2 FQGNSA. Trimming removed 4 bases at V and 12 bases at J, with 15 bases between. CDR3 sequence: CASSSTQGASFF. CDR3 DNA: TGTGCCAGCAGCTCCACACAGGGAGCGTCTTTCTTT.

This chain connects TRBV6-5 to TRBJ2-1; D is possibly TRBD2 (5 bases). Trimming removed 8 bases from V and 7 bases from J, with 9 bases in between. From germline, CDR1 is MNHEY and CDR2 SVGAGI. The CDR3 spans 11 residues. CDR3 protein: CASFSGNEQFF. The CDR3 DNA is TGTGCCAGCTTCTCGGGAAATGAGCAGTTCTTC.

About this clone: One junction end disagrees with the germline gene, perhaps due to a read error. This chain uses TRBV4-2 with TRBJ2-2; 7 bases agree with TRBD2. The CDR3 loop spans 13 amino acids. CDR1 is LGHNA and CDR2 is YNFKEQ in the germline V gene. CDR3 protein: CASSQAPGREVFF. The CDR3 DNA sequence: TGTGCCAGCAGCCAAGCGCCAGGCCGGGAGGTGTTTTTT.

About this clone itself: Because the CDR3's place on the DNA is in doubt, the DNA is left out and the CDR3 is given as listed by TCRdb. The gene calls are TRBV19 and TRBJ1-2. Including both end residues, the CDR3 is 13 amino acids long. Germline V CDR1 and CDR2: LNHDA, SQIVND (reference sequence). The CDR3 is CASRTSTNYGCTF.

The chain recombines TRBV2 with TRBJ1-4; D perhaps matches TRBD1 (6 bases). The CDR3 has 14 amino acids. V lost 2 bases and J lost 8, with 12 bases in between. Per germline, CDR1 SNHLY and CDR2 FYNNEI. The CDR3 nucleotides read TGTGCCAGCAGTGAACCAGGGGCGGACGAAAAACTGTTTTTT. It is translated as CASSEPGADEKLFF.

The chain employs TRBV5-4 and TRBJ2-7, with 10 nucleotides matching TRBD2. V trimming: 3 bases; J trimming: 4 bases; junction bases outside the gene matches: 4. Germline lookup yields CDR1 SGHNT and CDR2 YYREEE (reference sequence). This CDR3 comprises 14 residues. This chain's CDR3 is CASSSPTSGYEQYF. The CDR3 DNA follows: TGTGCCAGCAGCTCTCCGACTAGCGGGTACGAGCAGTACTTC.

This sequence joins TRBV28 and TRBJ2-3; D may be TRBD1 (6 bases). Germline V gives CDR1 MDHEN, CDR2 SYDVKM. Trimming removed 2 bases from V and 7 bases from J, with 13 bases in between. This CDR3 spans 14 amino acids. Written as DNA, the CDR3 is TGTGCCAGCAGTTTAAACGCCCAGGGGAATACGCAGTATTTT. It yields the protein CASSLNAQGNTQYF. Using reference TRBV28 and TRBJ2-3 for the parts outside the CDR3, the full variable domain is DVKVTQSSRYLVKRTGEKVFLECVQDMDHENMFWYRQDPGLGLRLIYFSYDVKMKEKGDIPEGYSVSREKKERFSLILESASTNQTSMYLCASSLNAQGNTQYFGPGTRLTVL.

This clone was detected a few times. This chain uses TRBV7-8 with TRBJ1-1, with D unclear. There are 13 residues in the CDR3. Trimming took 1 base from V and 3 from J, leaving 6 bases between them. CDR1 is SGHVS and CDR2 is FQNEAQ in the germline V gene. The CDR3 bases are TGTGCCAGCAGCTTAGGGGGAGACACTGAAGCTTTCTTT. Amino acids: CASSLGGDTEAFF.

The chain has TRBV9 and TRBJ2-3; 7 bases map to TRBD2. This CDR3 spans 14 amino acids. The junction had 2 bases not matched to a gene; V was cut back by 0 bases and J by 4 bases. Per germline, CDR1 SGDLS and CDR2 YYNGEE. For the CDR3, the DNA is TGTGCCAGCAGCGTAGGGGAGGGCTCAGATACGCAGTATTTT. Translated: CASSVGEGSDTQYF.

J is TRBJ2-1 and V is TRBV5-1; 10 nucleotides match TRBD2. CDR3 length: 15 residues. Unmatched junction bases numbered 2, after V lost 4 bases and J lost 1 base. In germline, CDR1 is SGHRS, CDR2 YFSETQ. The CDR3 region has the DNA TGCGCCAGCAGCGTACTAGCGGGGTCCTACAATGAGCAGTTCTTC. As protein: CASSVLAGSYNEQFF.

This sequence joins TRBV28 and TRBJ1-5; possibly TRBD1 for D (5 bases). The CDR3 loop spans 16 amino acids. In germline, CDR1 is MDHEN, CDR2 SYDVKM. Deletions cut 2 bases from V and 1 base from J, with 12 bases between. CDR3 sequence (DNA): TGTGCCAGCAGTTTAGACAGTAGCTCAAGCAATCAGCCCCAGCATTTT. Its translation is CASSLDSSSSNQPQHF.

The V gene is TRBV7-5, the J gene TRBJ2-1; the D call of TRBD2 is as the table states it, not checked on the DNA. TRBV7-5 is given as a pseudogene. The length of the CDR3 is 15 residues. CDR3 in amino acids: CVRSQGLAGVSEQFF. CDR3 DNA: TGTGTCAGAAGCCAAGGACTAGCGGGAGTAAGTGAGCAGTTCTTC.

This chain uses TRBV10-3 with TRBJ1-1; D is perhaps TRBD1 (5 bases). Germline loops: CDR1 ENHRY, CDR2 SYGVKD. The CDR3 runs to 13 residues. The V end lost 4 bases, the J end lost 1 base, and 7 bases lay between the germline ends. This CDR3 reads CAISAGPNTEAFF. Written as DNA, the CDR3 is TGTGCCATCAGTGCAGGGCCGAACACTGAAGCTTTCTTT.

The chain has TRBV2 and TRBJ1-6; D might be TRBD1 (6 bases). Germline-derived CDR1 and CDR2 are SNHLY and FYNNEI. The ends were cut back, 6 bases at V and 8 bases at J, with 11 bases in the middle. The CDR3 sequence is 13 residues long. The CDR3, as DNA: TGTGCCAGCAGGGACAGTTTCGATTCACCCCTCCACTTT. It yields the protein CASRDSFDSPLHF.